This record concerns one T cell receptor beta chain sequence. V lost 4 bases and J 5 bases, leaving 15 bases between the germline ends. The CDR3 contains 14 residues. CDR1 and CDR2 (germline): SGDLS, YYNGEE. The source of the sample is a study of T-cell memory formation after mild COVID-19. Each CDR3 protein is one row after TCRdb ran MiXCR on the 5' RACE reads. The table includes some 160,000 distinct CDR3 sequences, around a third detected once. The TCR comes from an adult woman who had mild COVID-19 (a few samples of this study predate the infection). Cell type and time point are not known. The sequenced material came from PBMCs or a T cell subset sorted from them (not recorded which). This sequence joins TRBV9 and TRBJ1-1; D is perhaps TRBD1 (5 bases). CDR3 DNA sequence: TGTGCCAGCAGCCCAATTTTGGGACGGACTGAAGCTTTCTTT. Encoded protein: CASSPILGRTEAFF.